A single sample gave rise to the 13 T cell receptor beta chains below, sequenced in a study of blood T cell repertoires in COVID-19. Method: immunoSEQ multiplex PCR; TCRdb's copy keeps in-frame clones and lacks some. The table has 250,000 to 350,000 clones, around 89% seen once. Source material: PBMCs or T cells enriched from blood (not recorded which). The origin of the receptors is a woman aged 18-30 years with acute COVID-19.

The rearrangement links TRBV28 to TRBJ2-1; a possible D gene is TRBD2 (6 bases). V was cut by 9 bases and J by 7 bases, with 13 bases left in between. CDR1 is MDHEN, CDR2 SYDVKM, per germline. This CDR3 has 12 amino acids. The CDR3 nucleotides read TGTGCCAGTACTAGCATGAGGAATGAGCAGTTCTTC. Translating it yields CASTSMRNEQFF.

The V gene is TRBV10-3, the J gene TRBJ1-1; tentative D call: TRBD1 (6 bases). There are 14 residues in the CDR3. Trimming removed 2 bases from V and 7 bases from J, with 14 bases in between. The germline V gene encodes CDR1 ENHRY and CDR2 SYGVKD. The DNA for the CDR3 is TGTGCCATCAGTGAGGGGGCGAACAGGGATGAAGCTTTCTTT. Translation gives CAISEGANRDEAFF.

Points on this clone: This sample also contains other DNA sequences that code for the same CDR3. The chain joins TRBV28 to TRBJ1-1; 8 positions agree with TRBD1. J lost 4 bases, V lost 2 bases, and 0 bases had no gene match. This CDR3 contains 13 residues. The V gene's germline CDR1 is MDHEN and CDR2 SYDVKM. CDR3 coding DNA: TGTGCCAGCAGTTTACAGGGGGCCACTGAAGCTTTCTTT. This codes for CASSLQGATEAFF.

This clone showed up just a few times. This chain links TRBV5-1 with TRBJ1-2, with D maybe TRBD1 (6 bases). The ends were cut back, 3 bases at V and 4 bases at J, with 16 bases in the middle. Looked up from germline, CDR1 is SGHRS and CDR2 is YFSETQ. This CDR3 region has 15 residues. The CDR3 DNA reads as TGCGCCAGCAGCTCAGACGGGGGGCCTGGCTATGGCTACACCTTC. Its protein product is CASSSDGGPGYGYTF.

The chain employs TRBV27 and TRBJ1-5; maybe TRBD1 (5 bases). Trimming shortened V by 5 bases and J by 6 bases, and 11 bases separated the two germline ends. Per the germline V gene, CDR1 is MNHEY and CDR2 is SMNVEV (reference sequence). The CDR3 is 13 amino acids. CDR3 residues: CASSGTGGQPQHF. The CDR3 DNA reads TGTGCCAGCAGTGGCACGGGGGGTCAGCCCCAGCATTTT.

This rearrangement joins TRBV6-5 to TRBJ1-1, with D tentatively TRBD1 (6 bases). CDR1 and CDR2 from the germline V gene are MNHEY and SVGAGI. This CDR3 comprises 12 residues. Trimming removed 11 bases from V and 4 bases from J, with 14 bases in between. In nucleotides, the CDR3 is TGTGCCGTCTCGGGGGGCTTCACTGAAGCTTTCTTT. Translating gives CAVSGGFTEAFF.

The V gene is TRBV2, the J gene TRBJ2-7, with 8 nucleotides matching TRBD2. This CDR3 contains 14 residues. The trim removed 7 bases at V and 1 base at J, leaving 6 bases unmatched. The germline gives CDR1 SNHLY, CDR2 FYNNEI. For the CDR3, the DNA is TGTGCCAGCATTGTCCAGCGGGAGTCCTACGAGCAGTACTTC. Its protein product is CASIVQRESYEQYF.

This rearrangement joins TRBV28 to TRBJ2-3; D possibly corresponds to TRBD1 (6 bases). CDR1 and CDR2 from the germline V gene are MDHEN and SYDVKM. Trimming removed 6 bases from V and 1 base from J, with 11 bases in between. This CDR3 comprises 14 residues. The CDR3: CASRQGIGTDTQYF. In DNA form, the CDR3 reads TGTGCCAGCAGACAGGGAATCGGCACAGATACGCAGTATTTT.

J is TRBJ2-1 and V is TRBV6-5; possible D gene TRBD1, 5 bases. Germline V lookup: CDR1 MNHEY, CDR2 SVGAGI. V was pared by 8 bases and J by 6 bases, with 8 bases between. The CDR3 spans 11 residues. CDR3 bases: TGTGCCAGCCAGGGTTTCAATGAGCAGTTCTTC. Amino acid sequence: CASQGFNEQFF.

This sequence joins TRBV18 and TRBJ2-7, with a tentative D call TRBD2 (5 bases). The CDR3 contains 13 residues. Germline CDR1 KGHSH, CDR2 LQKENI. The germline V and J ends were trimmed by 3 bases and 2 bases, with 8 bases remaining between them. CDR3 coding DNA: TGTGCCAGCTCACCGAGGGCAGCCTACGAGCAGTACTTC. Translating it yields CASSPRAAYEQYF.

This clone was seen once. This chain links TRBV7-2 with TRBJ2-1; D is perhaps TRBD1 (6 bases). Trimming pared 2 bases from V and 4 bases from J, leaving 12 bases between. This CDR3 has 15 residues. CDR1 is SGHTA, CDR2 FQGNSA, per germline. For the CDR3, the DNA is TGTGCCAGCAGCTTAAACAGGGTCGAGTACAATGAGCAGTTCTTC. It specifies CASSLNRVEYNEQFF.

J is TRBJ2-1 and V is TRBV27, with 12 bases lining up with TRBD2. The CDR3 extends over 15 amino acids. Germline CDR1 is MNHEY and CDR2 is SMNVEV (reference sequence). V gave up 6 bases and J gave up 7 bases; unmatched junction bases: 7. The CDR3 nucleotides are TGTGCCAGCAGGGCTGGACTAGCGGGATTAAATGAGCAGTTCTTC. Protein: CASRAGLAGLNEQFF.

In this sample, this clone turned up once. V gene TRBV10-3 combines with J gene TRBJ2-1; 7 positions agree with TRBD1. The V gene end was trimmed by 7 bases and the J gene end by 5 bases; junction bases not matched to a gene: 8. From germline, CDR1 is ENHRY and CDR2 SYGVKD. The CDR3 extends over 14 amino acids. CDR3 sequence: CAIIRDREDNEQFF. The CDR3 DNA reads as TGTGCCATCATACGGGACAGAGAAGACAATGAGCAGTTCTTC.